This TCR beta chain derives from a study of T cells in Graves' hyperthyroidism and ophthalmopathy. General study points: Stable hyperthyroidism was separated from ophthalmopathy by a model based on 13 V-J features. Model-based prediction identified ophthalmopathy a median 6.5 months prior to its onset.

Patients counted as stable if ophthalmopathy did not develop within 18 months. Exclusion criteria comprised uncontrolled infection, other autoimmune disease, pregnancy or lactation. The TCR beta CDR3 regions underwent amplification using RNA transcripts as the source. The HTBI primer set was used in a first-round RT-PCR of the TCR CDR3. TCRdb re-analysed the multiplex PCR reads in MiXCR, keeping a single row per CDR3 protein. Altogether fewer than 750,000 distinct CDR3 sequences are present, about 43% being singletons, with the ten largest covering about 8%. The germline V gene encodes CDR1 KGHDR and CDR2 SFDVKD. This CDR3 region has 18 residues. With 11 bases clipped from V and 3 bases from J, the junction kept 19 bases outside the gene matches. The table lists this clonotype with a count of one. Its specificity is not known.

This receptor was taken from a woman between 18 and 29 years old with Graves' hyperthyroidism. The rearrangement uses TRBV24-1 and TRBJ2-2, with TRBD1 matching 8 bases. Specimen: peripheral blood or thyroid tissue (not recorded which). CDR3 bases: TGTGCCAGCAGGGGCGCCGACAGGGGAAAAAGAGACACCGGGGAGCTGTTTTTT. Its protein is CASRGADRGKRDTGELFF.